This is a list of T cell receptor beta chains from one sample in a study of blood T cell repertoires in COVID-19. Sequencing used immunoSEQ multiplex PCR; TCRdb keeps in-frame clones, though not all of them. The profile covers tens of thousands of clones, with around 86% appearing a single time and about 30% taken by the ten largest. Sequencing used peripheral blood. All receptors derive from a woman over 75 with active or convalescent COVID-19. CDR3s include the opening cysteine and the closing phenylalanine or tryptophan. D genes are given only for firm matches. Expanded clones get a size class; other rows say once, few or many, or leave the size out.

v_call: TRBV2
d_call: .
clone_size: once
j_call: TRBJ1-1
cdr3_nt: TGTGCCAGCTTGCTTGAGGGAATTAACACTGAAGCTTTCTTT
cdr3_aa: CASLLEGINTEAFF

v_call: TRBV30
d_call: TRBD1
clone_size: .
j_call: TRBJ1-6
cdr3_nt: TGTGCCTGGAGTATCGCCGGGACAGGGAATTCACCCCTCCACTTT
cdr3_aa: CAWSIAGTGNSPLHF

v_call: TRBV14
d_call: TRBD1
clone_size: few
j_call: TRBJ1-4
cdr3_nt: TGTGCCAGCAGCCAACAACTGACAGGGGGACTGTTTTTT
cdr3_aa: CASSQQLTGGLFF

v_call: TRBV20-1
d_call: TRBD1
clone_size: .
j_call: TRBJ1-2
cdr3_nt: TGCAGTGCTAGTCTTGGGACAGGGGAGAGCGGCTACACCTTC
cdr3_aa: CSASLGTGESGYTF

v_call: TRBV10-3
d_call: TRBD2
clone_size: .
j_call: TRBJ2-3
cdr3_nt: TGTGCCATCAGTGGAGGGATTGGAGCGGGGGGGGGCACAGATACGCAGTATTTT
cdr3_aa: CAISGGIGAGGGTDTQYF

v_call: TRBV9
d_call: TRBD2
clone_size: .
j_call: TRBJ2-1
cdr3_nt: TGTGCCAGCAGCGTATTAGGGACTAGTTCGTTCAATGAGCAGTTCTTC
cdr3_aa: CASSVLGTSSFNEQFF

v_call: TRBV4-3
d_call: .
clone_size: .
j_call: TRBJ1-1
cdr3_nt: TGCGCCAGCAGCCAAGAGGGGGGGCATTTTATGAACACTGAAGCTTTCTTT
cdr3_aa: CASSQEGGHFMNTEAFF

v_call: TRBV30
d_call: TRBD1
clone_size: .
j_call: TRBJ1-1
cdr3_nt: TGTGCCTGGAGCCGCCGAGGGGGCCCGGGCACTGAAGCTTTCTTT
cdr3_aa: CAWSRRGGPGTEAFF

v_call: TRBV7-9
d_call: .
clone_size: .
j_call: TRBJ1-6
cdr3_nt: TGTGCCAGCAGCTTATTTGAGAATTCACCCCTCCACTTT
cdr3_aa: CASSLFENSPLHF

v_call: TRBV11-3
d_call: .
clone_size: .
j_call: TRBJ1-6
cdr3_nt: TGTGCCAGCAGCTCTTCGGTGAATTCACCCCTCCACTTT
cdr3_aa: CASSSSVNSPLHF

v_call: TRBV29-1
d_call: .
clone_size: .
j_call: TRBJ1-2
cdr3_nt: TGCAGCGTTGATAAGTCAGGGCAAGAGGGCTACACCTTC
cdr3_aa: CSVDKSGQEGYTF

v_call: TRBV10-2
d_call: TRBD1
clone_size: once
j_call: TRBJ2-3
cdr3_nt: TGCGCCAGCAGTGCGACAGGGGGCTTAACAGATACGCAGTATTTT
cdr3_aa: CASSATGGLTDTQYF

v_call: TRBV12-3/TRBV12-4
d_call: .
clone_size: once
j_call: TRBJ1-1
cdr3_nt: TGTGCCAGCAGTTTCGTTACAAAGGAAGCTTTCTTT
cdr3_aa: CASSFVTKEAFF

v_call: TRBV29-1
d_call: TRBD1
clone_size: .
j_call: TRBJ2-7
cdr3_nt: TGCAGCGTAGCGGACAGGGGGCTCGACGAGCAGTACTTC
cdr3_aa: CSVADRGLDEQYF

v_call: TRBV9
d_call: TRBD2
clone_size: .
j_call: TRBJ2-2
cdr3_nt: TGTGCCAGCAGCGTAGCCCCAAGCGGGGGCTACACCGGGGAGCTGTTTTTT
cdr3_aa: CASSVAPSGGYTGELFF

v_call: TRBV11-3
d_call: TRBD1
clone_size: .
j_call: TRBJ2-5
cdr3_nt: TGTGCCAGCAGCTTTGGGACAGCGGAGACCCAGTACTTC
cdr3_aa: CASSFGTAETQYF

v_call: TRBV19
d_call: TRBD1
clone_size: few
j_call: TRBJ1-1
cdr3_nt: TGTGCCAGTAGTATGGGGGTGCACAGGGGGCTGTACTCTGAAGCTTTCTTT
cdr3_aa: CASSMGVHRGLYSEAFF

v_call: TRBV2
d_call: .
clone_size: .
j_call: TRBJ2-2
cdr3_nt: TGTGCCAGCAGTGAGGCAAGGGGAACCGGGGAGCTGTTTTTT
cdr3_aa: CASSEARGTGELFF

v_call: TRBV19
d_call: TRBD2
clone_size: .
j_call: TRBJ2-4
cdr3_nt: TGTGCCAGTAGTCCATGGACTAGCGGGACCAAAAACATTCAGTACTTC
cdr3_aa: CASSPWTSGTKNIQYF

v_call: TRBV30
d_call: TRBD1
clone_size: .
j_call: TRBJ1-4
cdr3_nt: TGTGCCTGGAGTGTAGGGACAGATGCAACTAATGAAAAACTGTTTTTT
cdr3_aa: CAWSVGTDATNEKLFF

v_call: TRBV7-2
d_call: TRBD2
clone_size: once
j_call: TRBJ2-5
cdr3_nt: TGTGCCAGCAGCTTAGACTCCGGGGGGGCCTTTGAGACCCAGTACTTC
cdr3_aa: CASSLDSGGAFETQYF

v_call: TRBV10-3
d_call: TRBD2
clone_size: .
j_call: TRBJ2-3
cdr3_nt: TGTGCCATCGGGTTGGGAGCTAGCGGTACAGATACGCAGTATTTT
cdr3_aa: CAIGLGASGTDTQYF